These T cell receptor beta chains were read from a single sample in a study of CXCR3-negative and CXCR3-positive naive CD8 T cells. No DNA is given; TCRdb re-called the 5' RACE reads and lists each CDR3 protein once. The repertoire shows 130,000 to 150,000 distinct CDR3 sequences; the top ten hold 0.25% to 0.3%. The specimen was naive CXCR3+ CD8+ T cells from blood. These receptors came from a human donor in good health. Some clones in this sample may be carry-over from other donors' samples. Both conserved end residues are part of each CDR3.

j_gene: TRBJ2-2
v_gene: TRBV28
CDR3aa: CASSFGTGWTGELFF

j_gene: TRBJ1-1
v_gene: TRBV30
CDR3aa: CAYDRTMNTEAFF

j_gene: TRBJ1-1
v_gene: TRBV15
CDR3aa: CATSRDLDTNTEAFF

j_gene: TRBJ1-1
v_gene: TRBV6-1
CDR3aa: CASTGPDVYLNTEAFF

j_gene: TRBJ2-3
v_gene: TRBV12-3/TRBV12-4
CDR3aa: CASSFLPDTDTQYF

j_gene: TRBJ2-7
v_gene: TRBV9
CDR3aa: CASSVGHLLSYEQYF

j_gene: TRBJ1-1
v_gene: TRBV12-3/TRBV12-4
CDR3aa: CAKRGRENTEAFF

j_gene: TRBJ2-7
v_gene: TRBV6-6
CDR3aa: CASSLTSPGQGFYEQYF

j_gene: TRBJ1-2
v_gene: TRBV6-2/TRBV6-3
CDR3aa: CASSYSGQYYGYTF

j_gene: TRBJ2-1
v_gene: TRBV29-1
CDR3aa: CSDLAGDNNEQFF

j_gene: TRBJ2-7
v_gene: TRBV28
CDR3aa: CASSLGRGSSYEQYF

j_gene: TRBJ2-7
v_gene: TRBV25-1
CDR3aa: CASSEYFRGAGEQYF

j_gene: TRBJ2-2
v_gene: TRBV29-1
CDR3aa: CSVPTGPGELFF

j_gene: TRBJ2-1
v_gene: TRBV3-1
CDR3aa: CASSQGPEVSYNEQFF

j_gene: TRBJ2-3
v_gene: TRBV7-2
CDR3aa: CASSWSLAGEGDTQYF

j_gene: TRBJ2-1
v_gene: TRBV15
CDR3aa: CATSRPFGQSSYNEQFF

j_gene: TRBJ2-1
v_gene: TRBV6-6
CDR3aa: CASSYSSGGGQYNEQFF